This T cell receptor beta chain derives from a study of Ad26.COV2.S vaccination and SARS-CoV-2 variants. The repertoire was sequenced with immunoSEQ multiplex PCR; TCRdb's copy has only in-frame clones and lacks some. The sample lists approximately 400,000 clones; about 80% were seen once. On this clone itself: The target antigen is unknown.

Treatment denoted: 15 to 20 received Ad26.COV2.S at low or high dose, single or two shots; 5 received placebo; per-sample allocation not given. The investigators took samples on day 63 after the first vaccine or placebo injection. Overall study findings and caveats: Marked by substantial breadth, spike-specific CD8+ and CD4+ T cell responses were reportedly seen after vaccination. With respect to non-spike TCR breadth, vaccine and placebo recipients were similar.

The germline V gene has CDR1 LNHDA and CDR2 SQIVND (reference sequence). The CDR3 is 15 amino acids. The trim removed 8 bases at V and 4 bases at J, leaving 10 bases unmatched. This chain joins TRBV19 and TRBJ2-3, with 9 bases matching TRBD2. This sequence originates from a person between 18 and 65 years old who received the Ad26.COV2.S COVID-19 vaccine or a placebo. The specimen comprised peripheral blood, sampled in a trial of Ad26.COV2.S vaccine versus placebo. The CDR3 loop reads CASRSPGLAPDTQYF. Written as DNA, the CDR3 is TGTGCCAGTCGCTCGCCGGGACTAGCACCAGATACGCAGTATTTT.